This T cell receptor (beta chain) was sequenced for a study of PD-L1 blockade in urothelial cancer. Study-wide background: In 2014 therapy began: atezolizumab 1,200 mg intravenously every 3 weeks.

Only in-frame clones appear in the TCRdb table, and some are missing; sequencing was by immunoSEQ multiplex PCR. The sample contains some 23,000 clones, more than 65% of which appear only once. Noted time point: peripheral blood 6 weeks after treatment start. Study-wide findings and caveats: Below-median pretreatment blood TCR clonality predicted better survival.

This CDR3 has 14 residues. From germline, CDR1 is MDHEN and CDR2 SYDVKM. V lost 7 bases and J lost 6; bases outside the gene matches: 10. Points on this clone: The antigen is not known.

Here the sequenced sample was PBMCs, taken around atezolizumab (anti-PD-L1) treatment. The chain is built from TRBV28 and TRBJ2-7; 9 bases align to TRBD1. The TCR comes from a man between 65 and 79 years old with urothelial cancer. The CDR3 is CASTLTGGNSEQYF. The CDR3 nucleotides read TGTGCCAGCACCTTGACAGGGGGTAACTCCGAGCAGTACTTC.